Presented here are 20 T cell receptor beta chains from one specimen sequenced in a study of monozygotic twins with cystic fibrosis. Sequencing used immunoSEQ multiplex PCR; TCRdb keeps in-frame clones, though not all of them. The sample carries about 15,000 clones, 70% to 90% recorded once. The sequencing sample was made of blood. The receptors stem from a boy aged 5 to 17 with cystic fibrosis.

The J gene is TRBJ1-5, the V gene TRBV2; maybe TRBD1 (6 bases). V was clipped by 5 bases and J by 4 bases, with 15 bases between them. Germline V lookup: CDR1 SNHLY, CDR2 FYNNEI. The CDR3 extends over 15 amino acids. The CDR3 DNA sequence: TGTGCCAGCAGTCCGGGTGGACAGAGAAATCAGCCCCAGCATTTT. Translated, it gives CASSPGGQRNQPQHF.

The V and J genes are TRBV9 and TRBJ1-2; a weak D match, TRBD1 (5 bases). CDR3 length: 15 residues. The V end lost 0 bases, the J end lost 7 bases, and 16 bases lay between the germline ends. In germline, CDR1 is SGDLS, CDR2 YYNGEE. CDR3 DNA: TGTGCCAGCAGCGTAGCCGGGGCCGCCCTAGGTGGCTACACCTTC. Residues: CASSVAGAALGGYTF.

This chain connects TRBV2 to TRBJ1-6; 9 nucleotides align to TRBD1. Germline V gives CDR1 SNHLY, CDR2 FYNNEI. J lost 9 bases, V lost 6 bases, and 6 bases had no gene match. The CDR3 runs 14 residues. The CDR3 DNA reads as TGTGCCAGCAGCGGGACAGGGATGATTTCACCCCTCCACTTT. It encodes CASSGTGMISPLHF.

DNA of the CDR3: TGTGCCAGCAGCGGAGACAAAAACTACGAGCAGTACTTC. It encodes CASSGDKNYEQYF. The chain uses TRBV2 and TRBJ2-7; D call uncertain. Germline lookup yields CDR1 SNHLY and CDR2 FYNNEI. Trimming took 6 bases from V and 3 from J, leaving 12 bases between them. The CDR3 runs 13 residues.

CDR3 amino acids: CASSEGQGAFYGYTF. CDR3 bases: TGTGCCAGCAGCGAAGGGCAGGGGGCGTTCTATGGCTACACCTTC. V usage is TRBV11-2 and J usage is TRBJ1-2, with 8 bases aligning to TRBD1. The V segment lost 5 bases and the J segment 4 bases; nucleotides outside the gene matches: 9. The CDR3 sequence is 15 residues long. CDR1 is SGHAT, CDR2 FQNNGV, per germline.

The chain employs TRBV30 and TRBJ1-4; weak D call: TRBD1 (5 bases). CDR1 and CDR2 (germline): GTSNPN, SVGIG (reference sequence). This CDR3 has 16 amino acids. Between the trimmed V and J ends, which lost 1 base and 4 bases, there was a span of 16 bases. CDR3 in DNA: TGTGCCTGGAGTGACCCGCCAGGGCTTTTTAATGAAAAACTGTTTTTT. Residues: CAWSDPPGLFNEKLFF.

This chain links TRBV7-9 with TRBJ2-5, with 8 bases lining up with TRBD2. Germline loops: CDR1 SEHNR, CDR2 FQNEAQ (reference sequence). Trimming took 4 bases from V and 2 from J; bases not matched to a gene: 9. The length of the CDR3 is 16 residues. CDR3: CASSSTLAGPQETQYF. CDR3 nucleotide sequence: TGTGCCAGCAGCTCTACCTTAGCGGGACCTCAAGAGACCCAGTACTTC.

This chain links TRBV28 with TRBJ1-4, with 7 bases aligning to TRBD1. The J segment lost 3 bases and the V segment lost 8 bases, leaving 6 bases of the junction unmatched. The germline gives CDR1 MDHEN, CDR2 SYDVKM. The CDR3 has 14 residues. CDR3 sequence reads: CASASGTANEKLFF. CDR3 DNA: TGTGCCAGCGCGTCCGGGACAGCTAATGAAAAACTGTTTTTT.

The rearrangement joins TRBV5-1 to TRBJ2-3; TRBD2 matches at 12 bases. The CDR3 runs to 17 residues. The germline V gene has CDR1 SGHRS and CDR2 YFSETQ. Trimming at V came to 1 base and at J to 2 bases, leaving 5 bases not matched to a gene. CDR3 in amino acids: CASSLPLAGGSTDTQYF. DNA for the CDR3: TGCGCCAGCAGCTTGCCACTAGCGGGGGGCTCCACAGATACGCAGTATTTT.

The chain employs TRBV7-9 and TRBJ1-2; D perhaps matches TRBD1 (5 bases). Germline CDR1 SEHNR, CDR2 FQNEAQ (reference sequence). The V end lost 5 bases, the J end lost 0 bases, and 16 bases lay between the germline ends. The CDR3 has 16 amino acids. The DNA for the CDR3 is TGTGCCAGCAGCCCCACCGGGACCCCCTCTAACTATGGCTACACCTTC. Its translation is CASSPTGTPSNYGYTF.

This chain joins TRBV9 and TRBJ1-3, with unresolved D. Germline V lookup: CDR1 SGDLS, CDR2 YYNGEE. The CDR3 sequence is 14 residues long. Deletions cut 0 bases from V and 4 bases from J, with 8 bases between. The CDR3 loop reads CASSVGESGNTIYF. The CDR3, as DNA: TGTGCCAGCAGCGTAGGGGAATCCGGAAACACCATATATTTT.

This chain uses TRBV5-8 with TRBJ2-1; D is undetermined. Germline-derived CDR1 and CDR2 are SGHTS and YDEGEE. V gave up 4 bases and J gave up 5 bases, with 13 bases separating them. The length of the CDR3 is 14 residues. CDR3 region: CASSPTAYHNEQFF. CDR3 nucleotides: TGTGCCAGCAGCCCCACGGCATACCACAATGAGCAGTTCTTC.

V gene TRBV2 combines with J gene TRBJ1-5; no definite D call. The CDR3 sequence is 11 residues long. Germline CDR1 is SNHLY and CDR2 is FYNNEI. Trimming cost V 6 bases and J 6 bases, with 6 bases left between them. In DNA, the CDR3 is TGTGCCAGCAGGTATAGTCAGCCCCAGCATTTT. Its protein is CASRYSQPQHF.

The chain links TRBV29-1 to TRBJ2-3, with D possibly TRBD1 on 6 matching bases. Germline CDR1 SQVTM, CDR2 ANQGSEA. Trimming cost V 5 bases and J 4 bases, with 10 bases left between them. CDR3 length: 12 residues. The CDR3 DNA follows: TGCAGCGTTCGGGACACCTCAGATACGCAGTATTTT. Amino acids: CSVRDTSDTQYF.

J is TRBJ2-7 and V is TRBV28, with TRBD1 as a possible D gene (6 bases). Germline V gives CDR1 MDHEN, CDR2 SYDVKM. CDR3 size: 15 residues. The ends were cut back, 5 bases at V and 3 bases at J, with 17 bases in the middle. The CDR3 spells CASSPWGPYNYEQYF. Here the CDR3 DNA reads TGTGCCAGCAGTCCCTGGGGGCCCTATAACTACGAGCAGTACTTC.

CDR3 residues: CASSHGPTSTDTQYF. CDR3 nucleotide sequence: TGTGCCAGCAGCCACGGCCCTACTAGCACAGATACGCAGTATTTT. The V and J genes are TRBV5-6 and TRBJ2-3, with D unresolved. V was shortened by 4 bases and J by 0 bases, with 12 bases between the two germline ends. This CDR3 is built from 15 residues. Germline V gene sequence: CDR1 SGHDT, CDR2 YYEEEE.

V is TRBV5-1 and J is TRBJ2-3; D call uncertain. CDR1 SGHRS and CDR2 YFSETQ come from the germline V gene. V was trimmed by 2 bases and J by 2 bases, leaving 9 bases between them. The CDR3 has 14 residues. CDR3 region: CASSLSTFTDTQYF. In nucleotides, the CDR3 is TGCGCCAGCAGCTTAAGCACTTTCACAGATACGCAGTATTTT.

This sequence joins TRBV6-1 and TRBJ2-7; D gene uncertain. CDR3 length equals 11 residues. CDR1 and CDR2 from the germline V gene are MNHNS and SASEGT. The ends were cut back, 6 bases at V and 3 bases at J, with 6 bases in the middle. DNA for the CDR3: TGTGCCAGCAGCGAACTCTACGAGCAGTACTTC. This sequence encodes CASSELYEQYF.

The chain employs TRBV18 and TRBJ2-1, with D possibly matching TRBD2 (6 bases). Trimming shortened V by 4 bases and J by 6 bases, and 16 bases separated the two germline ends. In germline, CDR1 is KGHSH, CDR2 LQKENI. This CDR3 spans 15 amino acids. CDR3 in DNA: TGTGCCAGCTCACTTGTTAGGGACTTCTCCAATGAGCAGTTCTTC. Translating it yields CASSLVRDFSNEQFF.

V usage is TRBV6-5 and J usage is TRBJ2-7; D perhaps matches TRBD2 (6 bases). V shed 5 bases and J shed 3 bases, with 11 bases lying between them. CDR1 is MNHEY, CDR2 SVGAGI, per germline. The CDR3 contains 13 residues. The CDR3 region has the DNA TGTGCCAGCAGTCGAGGAGGGGTCTACGAGCAGTACTTC. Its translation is CASSRGGVYEQYF.